The present T cell receptor (beta chain) was sequenced within a study of shared clonotypes between healthy human individuals. Replicate PCRs from sorted subsets contained around 200 ng DNA, which is approximately 30,000 T cell genomes. Sequenced by immunoSEQ multiplex PCR; TCRdb stores in-frame clones only, minus some. The table includes 750,000 to 1,000,000 clones, nearly 95% detected once. V lost 7 bases, J lost 4 bases, and 6 bases stayed unmatched. The germline V gene has CDR1 MNHEY and CDR2 SMNVEV (reference sequence). This CDR3 region has 14 residues. The study's findings and limits: Some naive CD4 clonotypes, around 5%, turned up in common across several donors. Clonotypes which were not shared had lower generation probabilities than clonotypes that all four donors shared.

CD45RO-negative cells were positively selected for CCR7, leaving out terminally differentiated effector memory CD45RA+ cells. Notes on this clone: Its matching antigen is unknown.

This chain connects TRBV27 to TRBJ2-2; 7 bases fit TRBD1. Sequencing was performed on naive CD8+ T cells sorted from blood. The TCR was taken from a man aged 30 to 45 in good health. CDR3 protein: CASIDRVGTGELFF. The DNA of the CDR3 is TGTGCCAGCATAGACAGGGTGGGCACCGGGGAGCTGTTTTTT.